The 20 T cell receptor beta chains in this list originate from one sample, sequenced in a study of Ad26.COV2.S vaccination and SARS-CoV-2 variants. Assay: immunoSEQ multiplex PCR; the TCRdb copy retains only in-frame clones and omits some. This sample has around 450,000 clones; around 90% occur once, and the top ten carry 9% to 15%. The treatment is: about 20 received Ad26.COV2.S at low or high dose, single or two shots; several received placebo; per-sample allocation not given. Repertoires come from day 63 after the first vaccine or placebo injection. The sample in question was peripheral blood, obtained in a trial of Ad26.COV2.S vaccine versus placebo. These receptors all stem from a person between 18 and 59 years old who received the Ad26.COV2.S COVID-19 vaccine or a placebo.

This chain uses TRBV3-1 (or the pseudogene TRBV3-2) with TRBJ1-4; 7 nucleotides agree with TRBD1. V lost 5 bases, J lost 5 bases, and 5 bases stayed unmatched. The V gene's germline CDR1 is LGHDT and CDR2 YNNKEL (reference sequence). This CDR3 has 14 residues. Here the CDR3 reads CASSTDRRNEKLFF. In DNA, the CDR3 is TGTGCCAGCAGCACGGACAGGAGGAATGAAAAACTGTTTTTT.

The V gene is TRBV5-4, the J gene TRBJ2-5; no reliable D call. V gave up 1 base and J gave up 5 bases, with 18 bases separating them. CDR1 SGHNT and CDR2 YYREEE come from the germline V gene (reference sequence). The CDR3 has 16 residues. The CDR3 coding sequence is TGTGCCAGCAGCTTGACAATCGGAATTGTTGGGGAGACCCAGTACTTC. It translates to CASSLTIGIVGETQYF. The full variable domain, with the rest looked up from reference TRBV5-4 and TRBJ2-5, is ETGVTQSPTHLIKTRGQQVTLRCSSQSGHNTVSWYQQALGQGPQFIFQYYREEENGRGNFPPRFSGLQFPNYSSELNVNALELDDSALYLCASSLTIGIVGETQYFGPGTRLLVL.

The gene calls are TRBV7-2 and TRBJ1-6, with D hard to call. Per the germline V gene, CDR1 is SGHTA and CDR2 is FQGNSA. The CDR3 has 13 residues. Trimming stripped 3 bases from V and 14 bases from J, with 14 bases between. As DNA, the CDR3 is TGTGCCAGCAGCTTCTCCCCAAGTGGCGCCCTCCACTTT. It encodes CASSFSPSGALHF.

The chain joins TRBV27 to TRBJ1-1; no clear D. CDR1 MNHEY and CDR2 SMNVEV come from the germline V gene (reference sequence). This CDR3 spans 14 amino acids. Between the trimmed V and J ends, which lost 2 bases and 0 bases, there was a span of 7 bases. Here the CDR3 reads CASSLGPVNTEAFF. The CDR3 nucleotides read TGTGCCAGCAGTTTAGGCCCGGTGAACACTGAAGCTTTCTTT.

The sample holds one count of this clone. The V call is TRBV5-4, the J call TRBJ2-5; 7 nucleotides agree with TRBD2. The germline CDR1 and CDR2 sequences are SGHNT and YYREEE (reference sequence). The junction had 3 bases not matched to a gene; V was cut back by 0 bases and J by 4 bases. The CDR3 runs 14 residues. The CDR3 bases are TGTGCCAGCAGCTTGGCGGGAGGCGGAGAGACCCAGTACTTC. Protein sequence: CASSLAGGGETQYF.

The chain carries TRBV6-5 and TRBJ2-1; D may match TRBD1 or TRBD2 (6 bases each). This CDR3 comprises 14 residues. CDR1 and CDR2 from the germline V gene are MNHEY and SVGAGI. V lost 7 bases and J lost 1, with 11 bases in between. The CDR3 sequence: CASKGGPSYNEQFF. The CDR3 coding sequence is TGTGCCAGCAAGGGGGGCCCTTCCTACAATGAGCAGTTCTTC.

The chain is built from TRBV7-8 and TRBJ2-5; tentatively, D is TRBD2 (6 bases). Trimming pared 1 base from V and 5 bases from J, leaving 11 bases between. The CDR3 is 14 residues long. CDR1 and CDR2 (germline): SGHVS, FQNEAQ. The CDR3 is CASSLVRESETQYF. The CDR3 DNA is TGTGCCAGCAGCTTAGTCCGGGAGAGTGAGACCCAGTACTTC.

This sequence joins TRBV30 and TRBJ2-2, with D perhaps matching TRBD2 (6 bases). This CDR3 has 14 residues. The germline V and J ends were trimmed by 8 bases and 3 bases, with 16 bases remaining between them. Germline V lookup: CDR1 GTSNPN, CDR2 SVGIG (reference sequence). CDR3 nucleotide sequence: TGTGCCCGGCGGGGTAGGGTAGACACCGGGGAGCTGTTTTTT. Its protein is CARRGRVDTGELFF.

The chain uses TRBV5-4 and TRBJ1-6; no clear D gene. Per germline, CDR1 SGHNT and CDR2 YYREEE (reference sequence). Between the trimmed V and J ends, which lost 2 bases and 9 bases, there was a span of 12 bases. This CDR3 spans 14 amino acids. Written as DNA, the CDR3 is TGTGCCAGCAGCTTAGCGGTAGCAGGTTCACCCCTCCACTTT. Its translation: CASSLAVAGSPLHF.

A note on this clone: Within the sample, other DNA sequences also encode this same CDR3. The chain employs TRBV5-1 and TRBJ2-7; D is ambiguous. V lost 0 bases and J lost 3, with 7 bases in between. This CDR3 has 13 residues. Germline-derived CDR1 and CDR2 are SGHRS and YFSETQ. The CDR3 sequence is CASSLGSGYEQYF. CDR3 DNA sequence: TGCGCCAGCAGCTTGGGCTCCGGCTACGAGCAGTACTTC.

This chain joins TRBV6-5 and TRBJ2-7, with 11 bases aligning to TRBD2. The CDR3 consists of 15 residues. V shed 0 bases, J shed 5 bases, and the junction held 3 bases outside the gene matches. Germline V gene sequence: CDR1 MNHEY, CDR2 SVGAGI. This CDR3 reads CASSYSLAGENEQYF. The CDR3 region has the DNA TGTGCCAGCAGTTACTCACTAGCGGGAGAAAACGAGCAGTACTTC.

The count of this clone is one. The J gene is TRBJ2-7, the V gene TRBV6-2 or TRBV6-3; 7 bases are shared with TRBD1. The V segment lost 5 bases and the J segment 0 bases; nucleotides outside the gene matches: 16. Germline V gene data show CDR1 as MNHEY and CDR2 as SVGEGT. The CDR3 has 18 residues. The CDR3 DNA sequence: TGTGCCAGCAGTCTCCGGGCCTCTCGGACAGGAGGCTCCTACGAGCAGTACTTC. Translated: CASSLRASRTGGSYEQYF.

In DNA form, the CDR3 reads TGTGCCAGCAGTTACTCGATGATCTCGGGCTACACCTTC. It codes for CASSYSMISGYTF. This sequence joins TRBV6-5 and TRBJ1-2; no clear D gene. Germline V gene lookup returns CDR1 MNHEY and CDR2 SVGAGI. Trimming took off 0 bases at V and 8 bases at J, with 10 bases between the two ends. The CDR3 covers 13 residues.

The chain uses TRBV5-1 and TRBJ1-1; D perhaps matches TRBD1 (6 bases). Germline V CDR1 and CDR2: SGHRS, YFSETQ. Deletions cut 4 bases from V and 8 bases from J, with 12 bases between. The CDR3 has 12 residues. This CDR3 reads CASSIQGQEAFF. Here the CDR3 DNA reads TGCGCCAGCAGCATTCAGGGGCAAGAAGCTTTCTTT.

This CDR3 reads CATRLAGAYEQYF. The CDR3, as DNA: TGTGCCACTCGACTAGCGGGAGCCTACGAGCAGTACTTC. This sequence joins TRBV10-3 and TRBJ2-7, with 12 bases matching TRBD2. The CDR3 is 13 amino acids. V shed 10 bases, J shed 2 bases, and the junction held 3 bases outside the gene matches. Germline V gives CDR1 ENHRY, CDR2 SYGVKD.

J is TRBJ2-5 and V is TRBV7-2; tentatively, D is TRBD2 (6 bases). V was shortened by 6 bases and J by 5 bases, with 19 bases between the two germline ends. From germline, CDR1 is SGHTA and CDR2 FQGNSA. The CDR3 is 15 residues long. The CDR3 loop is CASRDGGVSGETQYF. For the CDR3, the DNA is TGTGCCAGCAGGGACGGGGGAGTGAGCGGGGAGACCCAGTACTTC.

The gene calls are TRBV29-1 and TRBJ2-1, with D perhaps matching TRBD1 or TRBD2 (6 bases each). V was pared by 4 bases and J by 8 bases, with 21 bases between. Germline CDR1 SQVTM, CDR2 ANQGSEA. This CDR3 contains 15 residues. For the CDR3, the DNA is TGCAGCGTTGGAAGGACGACAGGCTGGGAGGATGAGCAGTTCTTC. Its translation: CSVGRTTGWEDEQFF.

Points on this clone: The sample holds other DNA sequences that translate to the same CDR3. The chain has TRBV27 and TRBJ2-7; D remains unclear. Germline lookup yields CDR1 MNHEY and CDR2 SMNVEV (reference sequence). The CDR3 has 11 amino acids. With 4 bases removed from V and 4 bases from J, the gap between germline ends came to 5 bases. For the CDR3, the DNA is TGTGCCAGCAGTTCGGGTTACGAGCAGTACTTC. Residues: CASSSGYEQYF.

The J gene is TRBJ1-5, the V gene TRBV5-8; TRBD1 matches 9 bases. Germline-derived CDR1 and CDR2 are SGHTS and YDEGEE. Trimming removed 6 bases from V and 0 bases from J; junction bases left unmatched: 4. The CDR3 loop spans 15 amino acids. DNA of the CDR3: TGTGCCAGCAACCCGGGACAGGGTAGCAATCAGCCCCAGCATTTT. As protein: CASNPGQGSNQPQHF. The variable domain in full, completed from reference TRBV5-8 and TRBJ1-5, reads EAGVTQSPTHLIKTRGQQATLRCSPISGHTSVYWYQQALGLGLQFLLWYDEGEERNRGNFPPRFSGRQFPNYSSELNVNALELEDSALYLCASNPGQGSNQPQHFGDGTRLSIL.

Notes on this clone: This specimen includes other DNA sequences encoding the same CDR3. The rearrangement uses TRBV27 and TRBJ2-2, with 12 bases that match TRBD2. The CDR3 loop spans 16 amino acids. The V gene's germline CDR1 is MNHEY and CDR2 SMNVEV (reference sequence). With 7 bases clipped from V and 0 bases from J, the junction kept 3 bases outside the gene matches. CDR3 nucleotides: TGTGCCAGCACTGGACTAGCGGGAACGAACACCGGGGAGCTGTTTTTT. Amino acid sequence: CASTGLAGTNTGELFF.